The 20 T cell receptor beta chains given below trace back to one sample, sequenced in a study of T-cell memory formation after mild COVID-19. TCRdb passed the 5' RACE reads through MiXCR, listing each CDR3 protein once. The sample shows 550,000 to 650,000 distinct CDR3 sequences, around 15% of them seen only once. Sequencing was performed on PBMCs or a T cell subset sorted from them (not recorded which). The origin of the receptors is an adult woman who had mild COVID-19 (a few samples of this study predate the infection). Cell type and time point are not known.

This clonotype has a handful of counts. The rearrangement uses TRBV7-9 and TRBJ2-2; 8 nucleotides match TRBD1. The CDR3 loop spans 14 amino acids. V lost 2 bases and J lost 7; bases outside the gene matches: 3. Germline-derived CDR1 and CDR2 are SEHNR and FQNEAQ (reference sequence). CDR3 DNA sequence: TGTGCCAGCAGCTTACCACAGGGGGACGGGGAGCTGTTTTTT. This sequence encodes CASSLPQGDGELFF. Combining the CDR3 with reference TRBV7-9 and TRBJ2-2 gives the whole variable domain DTGVSQNPRHKITKRGQNVTFRCDPISEHNRLYWYRQTLGQGPEFLTYFQNEAQLEKSRLLSDRFSAERPKGSFSTLEIQRTEQGDSAMYLCASSLPQGDGELFFGEGSRLTVL.

The chain links TRBV7-9 to TRBJ2-5; D tentatively reads TRBD1 or TRBD2 (5 bases each). The CDR3 consists of 14 residues. The germline V gene has CDR1 SEHNR and CDR2 FQNEAQ (reference sequence). V dropped 8 bases and J dropped 5 bases, with 18 bases sitting between them. The CDR3 loop reads CASASEAGAETQYF. The CDR3 DNA sequence: TGTGCCAGCGCCTCTGAGGCCGGGGCTGAGACCCAGTACTTC.

This clonotype was observed a few times. The gene calls are TRBV7-2 and TRBJ2-1; no firm D call. This CDR3 region has 21 residues. The germline V gene has CDR1 SGHTA and CDR2 FQGNSA. Between the trimmed V and J ends, which lost 5 bases and 1 base, there was a span of 30 bases. For the CDR3, the DNA is TGTGCCAGCAGCCGACAACCGATGAGGATTCAAGGTGGGGTTTCCTACAATGAGCAGTTCTTC. It yields the protein CASSRQPMRIQGGVSYNEQFF.

This rearrangement joins TRBV3-1 to TRBJ2-1; possibly TRBD2 for D (6 bases). Trimming took off 4 bases at V and 8 bases at J, with 18 bases between the two ends. Germline CDR1 reads LGHDT; CDR2 reads YNNKEL (reference sequence). This CDR3 comprises 15 residues. The CDR3 bases are TGTGCCAGCAGCCCGCCCCCGGGGGAGGCGGATGAGCAGTTCTTC. Residues: CASSPPPGEADEQFF.

V usage is TRBV12-3 or TRBV12-4 and J usage is TRBJ2-1, with D perhaps TRBD2 (6 bases). V lost 6 bases and J lost 9, with 18 bases in between. The CDR3 is made up of 14 amino acids. The CDR3, as DNA: TGTGCCAGCAGCACCCGACTGCGGGGACCTGAGCAGTTCTTC. Protein sequence: CASSTRLRGPEQFF.

In this sample, this clonotype turned up a few times. This sequence joins TRBV7-9 and TRBJ2-7; 8 nucleotides match TRBD1. The ends lost 5 bases at V and 0 bases at J; junction bases unmatched: 9. The CDR3 has 16 residues. CDR1 and CDR2 from the germline V gene are SEHNR and FQNEAQ (reference sequence). The DNA of the CDR3 is TGTGCCAGCAGCCCCAGGACAGGGATTACCTCCTACGAGCAGTACTTC. Translating gives CASSPRTGITSYEQYF.

In this sample, this clonotype turned up a few times. The J gene is TRBJ2-1, the V gene TRBV24-1, with D unclear. Trimming stripped 3 bases from V and 6 bases from J, with 8 bases between. Germline CDR1 reads KGHDR; CDR2 reads SFDVKD. The length of the CDR3 is 13 residues. In DNA, the CDR3 is TGTGCCACCAGTGATCCCACCATCAATGAGCAGTTCTTC. Amino acid sequence: CATSDPTINEQFF.

This clonotype was counted ten times or more. The rearrangement uses TRBV14 and TRBJ2-2, with 7 nucleotides matching TRBD1. CDR1 SGHDN and CDR2 FVKESK come from the germline V gene. This CDR3 has 15 amino acids. J was trimmed by 7 bases and V by 5 bases; bases with no gene match: 10. The CDR3 spells CASSFRQGTNGELFF. CDR3 bases: TGTGCCAGCAGCTTTCGACAGGGAACGAACGGGGAGCTGTTTTTT.

V and J are TRBV20-1 and TRBJ1-6; perhaps TRBD1 as D (5 bases). V lost 2 bases and J 12 bases, leaving 26 bases between the germline ends. Germline CDR1 and CDR2: DFQATT and SNEGSKA (reference sequence). The CDR3 is 17 residues long. The CDR3 loop reads CSARWDLPGGPQKPLHF. CDR3 nucleotide sequence: TGCAGTGCTAGATGGGACCTACCGGGAGGACCACAGAAACCCCTCCACTTT.

This clonotype has just a few counts. The chain recombines TRBV15 with TRBJ2-5, with D hard to call. Trimming took off 0 bases at V and 2 bases at J, with 10 bases between the two ends. Germline V gene lookup returns CDR1 LNHNV and CDR2 YYDKDF (reference sequence). This CDR3 spans 15 amino acids. CDR3 loop: CATSREKTDQETQYF. For the CDR3, the DNA is TGTGCCACCAGCAGAGAAAAGACCGATCAAGAGACCCAGTACTTC.

The chain uses TRBV20-1 and TRBJ2-3, with D perhaps matching TRBD2 (5 bases). From germline, CDR1 is DFQATT and CDR2 SNEGSKA (reference sequence). V was clipped by 2 bases and J by 3 bases, with 18 bases between them. CDR3 length: 16 amino acids. CDR3 bases: TGCAGTGCTAGACCCGGGCCGCGGCGGGTTACAGATACGCAGTATTTT. Translation: CSARPGPRRVTDTQYF.

This clonotype showed up just a few times. This sequence joins TRBV11-2 and TRBJ2-3; TRBD2 aligns across 12 bases. The J segment lost 9 bases and the V segment lost 6 bases, leaving 10 bases of the junction unmatched. CDR1 is SGHAT and CDR2 is FQNNGV in the germline V gene. The CDR3 runs 15 residues. CDR3 sequence (DNA): TGTGCCAGCAGATCAACTAGCGGGAGGCCCGGCACGCAGTATTTT. Amino acid sequence: CASRSTSGRPGTQYF.

This clonotype was recorded a few times. The CDR3 here is CASSVVAGGSDTQYF. The CDR3 nucleotides read TGTGCCAGCAGCGTAGTAGCGGGAGGATCTGATACGCAGTATTTT. The chain links TRBV9 to TRBJ2-3, with 10 bases that match TRBD2. V was pared by 0 bases and J by 6 bases, with 4 bases of the junction left unmatched. Per the germline V gene, CDR1 is SGDLS and CDR2 is YYNGEE. This CDR3 has 15 amino acids. Drawing the rest from reference TRBV9 and TRBJ2-3, the complete variable domain is DSGVTQTPKHLITATGQRVTLRCSPRSGDLSVYWYQQSLDQGLQFLIQYYNGEERAKGNILERFSAQQFPDLHSELNLSSLELGDSALYFCASSVVAGGSDTQYFGPGTRLTVL.

The chain combines TRBV27 with TRBJ1-5, with D perhaps matching TRBD1 (6 bases). The germline CDR1 and CDR2 sequences are MNHEY and SMNVEV (reference sequence). This CDR3 contains 14 residues. Trimming left V 5 bases short and J 2 bases short, with 10 bases between. The CDR3 loop reads CASSLHRGNQPQHF. CDR3 nucleotide sequence: TGTGCCAGCAGTCTACACAGGGGCAATCAGCCCCAGCATTTT.

The chain combines TRBV20-1 with TRBJ1-5; unclear D gene. The germline V gene has CDR1 DFQATT and CDR2 SNEGSKA (reference sequence). The CDR3 consists of 13 residues. Trimming stripped 1 base from V and 4 bases from J, with 8 bases between. The CDR3 loop reads CSARGDNNQPQHF. The CDR3 coding sequence is TGCAGTGCTAGAGGCGATAATAATCAGCCCCAGCATTTT.

The chain joins TRBV20-1 to TRBJ2-6; perhaps D is TRBD1 or TRBD2 (5 bases each). The ends were cut back, 0 bases at V and 0 bases at J, with 15 bases in the middle. Germline V gene lookup returns CDR1 DFQATT and CDR2 SNEGSKA (reference sequence). The CDR3 totals 18 residues. The CDR3 loop reads CSAREPRGLGSGANVLTF. The DNA for the CDR3 is TGCAGTGCTAGAGAACCGAGGGGCTTGGGCTCTGGGGCCAACGTCCTGACTTTC.

V is TRBV6-5 and J is TRBJ2-1, with TRBD2 matching 10 bases. V dropped 7 bases and J dropped 14; count of bases not matched to a gene: 14. This CDR3 has 14 amino acids. Germline CDR1 is MNHEY and CDR2 is SVGAGI. CDR3 in DNA: TGTGCCAGCAAAGGGTCTAGCGGGGGATACCAGGAGTTCTTC. This encodes CASKGSSGGYQEFF.

The chain has TRBV5-1 and TRBJ2-1; D not resolved. With 7 bases removed from V and 4 bases from J, the gap between germline ends came to 15 bases. Germline CDR1 reads SGHRS; CDR2 reads YFSETQ. The length of the CDR3 is 14 residues. The CDR3 region has the DNA TGCGCCAGCTACAGCCTTGGGGAATACAATGAGCAGTTCTTC. It specifies CASYSLGEYNEQFF.

In its sample, this clonotype was seen a few times. V and J are TRBV4-3 and TRBJ2-7; TRBD1 or TRBD2 may be the D gene (5 bases each). In germline, CDR1 is LGHNA, CDR2 YSLEER. Trimming removed 3 bases from V and 0 bases from J, with 9 bases in between. The CDR3 sequence is 14 residues long. The CDR3: CASSQGVVSYEQYF. The DNA of the CDR3 is TGCGCCAGCAGCCAGGGGGTAGTCTCCTACGAGCAGTACTTC.

The chain carries TRBV14 and TRBJ2-7, with D perhaps assigned TRBD1 or TRBD2 (5 bases each). The CDR3 consists of 18 residues. The germline CDR1 and CDR2 sequences are SGHDN and FVKESK. V was shortened by 3 bases and J by 3 bases, with 24 bases between the two germline ends. The CDR3, as DNA: TGTGCCAGCAGCCATCCTCGTCTGGGACGTACCACCGGCTACGAGCAGTACTTC. It encodes CASSHPRLGRTTGYEQYF.